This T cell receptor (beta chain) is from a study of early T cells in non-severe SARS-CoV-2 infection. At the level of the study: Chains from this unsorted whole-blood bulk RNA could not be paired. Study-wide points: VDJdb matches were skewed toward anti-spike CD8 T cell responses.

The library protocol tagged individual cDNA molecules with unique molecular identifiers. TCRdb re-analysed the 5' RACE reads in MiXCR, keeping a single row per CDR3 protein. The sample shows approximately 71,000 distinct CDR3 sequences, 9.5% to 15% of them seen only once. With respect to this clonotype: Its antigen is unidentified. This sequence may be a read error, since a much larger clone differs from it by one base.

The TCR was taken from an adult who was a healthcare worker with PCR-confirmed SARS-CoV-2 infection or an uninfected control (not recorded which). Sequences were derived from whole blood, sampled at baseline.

As DNA, the CDR3 is TGTGCCAGCAGCTTCCCACCCTTCTACGAGCAGTACTTC. This gives the protein CASSFPPFYEQYF. The chain employs TRBV5-4 and TRBJ2-7; D ambiguous. There are 13 residues in the CDR3. The germline V gene encodes CDR1 SGHNT and CDR2 YYREEE (reference sequence). Trimming removed 2 bases at V and 3 bases at J, with 9 bases between.